This entry concerns a single T cell receptor (beta chain). Data came from immunoSEQ multiplex PCR; TCRdb stores just in-frame clones and leaves some out. This table holds about 200,000 clones, just over 70% found once. These data originate in a study of cytotoxic CD8 clonotypes in ibrutinib-treated CLL. Whole-study context: It was after a median roughly eleven months of treatment, range 6 to 36, that response samples were taken.

Trimming took off 4 bases at V and 0 bases at J, with 14 bases between the two ends. In germline, CDR1 is SGHKS, CDR2 YYEKEE (reference sequence). The CDR3 contains 15 residues. The gene calls are TRBV5-5 and TRBJ2-7; D perhaps matches TRBD1 (6 bases). This receptor was obtained from a human donor with chronic lymphocytic leukemia. This specimen consisted of PBMCs, obtained after 12 months of ibrutinib treatment. CDR3 in amino acids: CASSPGTLYSYEQYF. CDR3 coding DNA: TGTGCCAGCAGCCCCGGGACACTATACTCCTACGAGCAGTACTTC.